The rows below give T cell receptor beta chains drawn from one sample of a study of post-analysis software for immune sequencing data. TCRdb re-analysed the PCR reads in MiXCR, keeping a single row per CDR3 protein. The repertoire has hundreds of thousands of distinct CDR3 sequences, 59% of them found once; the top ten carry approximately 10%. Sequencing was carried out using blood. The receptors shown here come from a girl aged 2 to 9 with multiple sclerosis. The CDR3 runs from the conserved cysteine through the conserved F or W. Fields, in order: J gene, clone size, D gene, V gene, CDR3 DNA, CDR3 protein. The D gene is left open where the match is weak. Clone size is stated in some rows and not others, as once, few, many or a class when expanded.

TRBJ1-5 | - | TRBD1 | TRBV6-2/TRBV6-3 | TGTGCCAGCACCACTCGACAGGGGCCGAATCAGCCCCAGCATTTT | CASTTRQGPNQPQHF
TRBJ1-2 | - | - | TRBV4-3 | TGCGCCAGCAGCCAGGAACCAGGGAACTATGGCTACACCTTC | CASSQEPGNYGYTF
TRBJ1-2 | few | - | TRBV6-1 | TGTGCCAGCAATTCGGGATATGGCTACACCTTC | CASNSGYGYTF
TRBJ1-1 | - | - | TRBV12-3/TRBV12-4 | TGTGCCAGCCGGTCCCCGGGGACTGAAGCTTTCTTT | CASRSPGTEAFF
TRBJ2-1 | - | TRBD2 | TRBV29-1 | TGCAGCGTAGGGCGTCTCACGGGGGGAATCCACAATGAGCAGTTCTTC | CSVGRLTGGIHNEQFF
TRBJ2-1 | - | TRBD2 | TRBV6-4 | TGTGCCAGCAGCCGTTACCTAGCGGGAGCATACAATGAGCAGTTCTTC | CASSRYLAGAYNEQFF
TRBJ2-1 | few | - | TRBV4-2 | TGTGCCAGCACAGGAGGAGGGGACTCCTACAATGAGCAGTTCTTC | CASTGGGDSYNEQFF
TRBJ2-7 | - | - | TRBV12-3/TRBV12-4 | TGTGCCACCGTATGGCCGCTTTACGAGCAGTACTTC | CATVWPLYEQYF
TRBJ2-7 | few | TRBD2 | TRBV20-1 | TGCAGTGCAAATAGCGGGAGGGCCGGCTACGAGCAGTACTTC | CSANSGRAGYEQYF
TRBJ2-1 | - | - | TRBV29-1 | TGCAGCGTTGGAGGTGGGGGGGCGGGAAATGAGCAGTTCTTC | CSVGGGGAGNEQFF
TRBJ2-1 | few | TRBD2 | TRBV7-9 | TGTGCCAGCAGCGATTCCTTTACTAGCGGGGGAAACAATGAGCAGTTCTTC | CASSDSFTSGGNNEQFF
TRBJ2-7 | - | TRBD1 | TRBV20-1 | TGCAGTGCTAGAGCAAGGGACAGGGACCGCGAGCAGTACTTC | CSARARDRDREQYF
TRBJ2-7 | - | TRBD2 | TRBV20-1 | TGCAGTGCTAGACGAGGCGGGAGGAGTCGGGAGCAGTACTTC | CSARRGGRSREQYF
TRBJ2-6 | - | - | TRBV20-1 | TGCAGTGCTAGAGAGGAGGGACAACTGACTTCTGGGGCCAACGTCCTGACTTTC | CSAREEGQLTSGANVLTF
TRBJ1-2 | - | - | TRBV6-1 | TGTGCCAGCAGTGCACAGGGCGGCTACACCTTC | CASSAQGGYTF
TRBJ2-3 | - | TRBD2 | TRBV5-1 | TGCGCCAGCAGCTTGGGACTAGCGGGAGTGAACACAGATACGCAGTATTTT | CASSLGLAGVNTDTQYF
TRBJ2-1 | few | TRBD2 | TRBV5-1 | TGCGCCAGCAGCTTGAAGGTTTGGGGACTAGCGGGATGGAATGAGCAGTTCTTC | CASSLKVWGLAGWNEQFF
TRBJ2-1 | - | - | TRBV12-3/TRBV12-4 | TGTGCCAGCAGTTTAGGCGGGGAGGCGGGTTATAATGAGCAGTTCTTC | CASSLGGEAGYNEQFF
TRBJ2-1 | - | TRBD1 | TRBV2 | TGTGCCAGCAGGGGACAGGGGGCGAATGAGCAGTTCTTC | CASRGQGANEQFF
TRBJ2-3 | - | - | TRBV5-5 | TGTGCCAGCAGTCGGGTCTTCCGGGCCACAGATACGCAGTATTTT | CASSRVFRATDTQYF
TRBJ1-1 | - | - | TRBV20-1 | TGCAGTGCTAGCCCGACCGAGTACCCTGAAGCTTTCTTT | CSASPTEYPEAFF
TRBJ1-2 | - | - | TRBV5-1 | TGCGCCAGCAGCCCTGACAGCTCTGGGGGCTACACCTTC | CASSPDSSGGYTF
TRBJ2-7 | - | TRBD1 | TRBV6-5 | TGTGCCAGCAGTCCCGGGACAGGTATCTACGAGCAGTACTTC | CASSPGTGIYEQYF
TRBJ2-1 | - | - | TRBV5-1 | TGCGCCAGCAGCTTGGGGACAGCGGTGGGCAATGAGCAGTTCTTC | CASSLGTAVGNEQFF
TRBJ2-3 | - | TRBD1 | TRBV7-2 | TGTACCAGCAGCTTGGACAGGGGATCAGATACGCAGTATTTT | CTSSLDRGSDTQYF
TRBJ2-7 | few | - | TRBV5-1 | TGCGCCAGCAGCCTGACTAGAACCTACGAGCAGTACTTC | CASSLTRTYEQYF
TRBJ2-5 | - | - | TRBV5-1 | TGCGCCAGCAGCTTGTCGGCCTCGGAGGGATCACAGACCCAGTACTTC | CASSLSASEGSQTQYF
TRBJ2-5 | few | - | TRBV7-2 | TGTGCCAGCAGCTTAGATGGCAGGGGAGCCGGCGAGACCCAGTACTTC | CASSLDGRGAGETQYF
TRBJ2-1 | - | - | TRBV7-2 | TGTGCCAGCAGCCCAGACGGGACCTTCTCCAATGAGCAGTTCTTC | CASSPDGTFSNEQFF
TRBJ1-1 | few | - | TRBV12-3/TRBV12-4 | TGTGCCAGCAACAGAGGCCCTTACACTGAAGCTTTCTTT | CASNRGPYTEAFF
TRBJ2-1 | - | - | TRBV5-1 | TGCGCCAGCAGCTTGGCCCCTTGGCGATACAATGAGCAGTTCTTC | CASSLAPWRYNEQFF
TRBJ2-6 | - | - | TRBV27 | TGTGCCAGCAGTTCGCGCTCTGGGGCCAACGTCCTGACTTTC | CASSSRSGANVLTF
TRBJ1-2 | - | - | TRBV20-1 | TGCAGTGCTAGAGATTCGAGGAGGGTTGGTGGCTACACCTTC | CSARDSRRVGGYTF
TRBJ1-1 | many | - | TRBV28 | TGTGCCAGCAGTTTAAGCCAGGGTGGGACTGAAGCTTTCTTT | CASSLSQGGTEAFF
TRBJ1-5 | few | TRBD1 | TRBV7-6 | TGTGCCAGCAGCTTGGGACAGGTGACTAGCGGCCAGCCCCAGCATTTT | CASSLGQVTSGQPQHF
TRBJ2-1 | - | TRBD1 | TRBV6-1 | TGTGCCAGCAGTGAAGGCCCGGGACAGGGCTACAATGAGCAGTTCTTC | CASSEGPGQGYNEQFF
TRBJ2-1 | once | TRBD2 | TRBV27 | TGTGCCAGCAGTTTAGTAGCGGGGGAAACCTACAATGAGCAGTTCTTC | CASSLVAGETYNEQFF
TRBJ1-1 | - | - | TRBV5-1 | TGCGCCAGCAGCTGGCTTGGGGGAGAGGACACTGAAGCTTTCTTT | CASSWLGGEDTEAFF
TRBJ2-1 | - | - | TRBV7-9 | TGTGCCAGCAGCACCCCGTTAGCGGTTACCTACAATGTGCAGTTCTTC | CASSTPLAVTYNVQFF
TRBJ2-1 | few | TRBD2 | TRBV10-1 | TGCGCCAGCAGTGAACAGCTAGCGGGAGACAATGAGCAGTTCTTC | CASSEQLAGDNEQFF
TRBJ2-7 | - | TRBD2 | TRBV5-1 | TGCGCCAGCAGCTTGGGAACTAGCGGAGGGGTCTCCTACGAGCAGTACTTC | CASSLGTSGGVSYEQYF
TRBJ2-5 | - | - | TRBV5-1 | TGCGCCAGCAGCTCCGAATCGCGACTTGGCCAAGAGACCCAGTACTTC | CASSSESRLGQETQYF
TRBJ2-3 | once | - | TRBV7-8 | TGTGCCAGCAGCTTAATCTGGCCAGGGCTTACAGATACGCAGTATTTT | CASSLIWPGLTDTQYF
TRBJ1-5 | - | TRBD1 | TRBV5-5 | TGTGCCAGCAGCCCCCGGGACAGGAGACCGTTAGGGATTGGCAATCAGCCCCAGCATTTT | CASSPRDRRPLGIGNQPQHF
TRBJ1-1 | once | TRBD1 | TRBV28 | TGTGCCAGCAGTTACAGGGGGCATTGGACTGAAGCTTTCTTT | CASSYRGHWTEAFF
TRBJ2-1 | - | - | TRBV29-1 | TGCAGCGTTAACGAGGGCACCATCTACAATGAGCAGTTCTTC | CSVNEGTIYNEQFF
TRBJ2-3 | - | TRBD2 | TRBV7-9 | TGTGCCAGCAGCCTTAGCGGGAGACAAGATACGCAGTATTTT | CASSLSGRQDTQYF
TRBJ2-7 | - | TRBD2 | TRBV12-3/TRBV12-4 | TGTGCCAGCAGTCCCGGACTAGCGGGAGTGGGAGAGCAGTACTTC | CASSPGLAGVGEQYF
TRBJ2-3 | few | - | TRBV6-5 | TGTGCCAGCAGTTACGATGGAGGCACGGATACGCAGTATTTT | CASSYDGGTDTQYF
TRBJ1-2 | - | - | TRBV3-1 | TGTGCCAGCAGCCAAGAACGGACGGTAGCGTATGGCTACACCTTC | CASSQERTVAYGYTF
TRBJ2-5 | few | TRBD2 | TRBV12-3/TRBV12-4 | TGTGCCAGCAGTTTACGAGCGGGGGGCCTCCAAGAGACCCAGTACTTC | CASSLRAGGLQETQYF
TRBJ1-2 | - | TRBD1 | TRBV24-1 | TGTGCCACCAGTGACCTGACAGGGAGCGGCTACACCTTC | CATSDLTGSGYTF
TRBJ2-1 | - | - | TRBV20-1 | TGCAGTGCTAGAGACATAGGGGCCCAAAATGAGCAGTTCTTC | CSARDIGAQNEQFF
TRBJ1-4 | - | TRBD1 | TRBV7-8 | TGTGCCAGCAGCGGACGGACAGGAGCTAATGAAAAACTGTTTTTT | CASSGRTGANEKLFF